Each of the 17 T cell receptor beta chains below was sequenced from the same sample in a study of blood T cell repertoires in COVID-19. The protocol was immunoSEQ multiplex PCR, while the TCRdb copy is restricted to in-frame clones and leaves out a portion. The profile shows about 320,000 clones, just over 85% of them singletons. The specimen sequenced was PBMCs or T cells enriched from blood (not recorded which). The receptors derive from a woman between 18 and 30 years old who had recovered from COVID-19.

V usage is TRBV5-1 and J usage is TRBJ2-7; 14 bases agree with TRBD2. Germline CDR1 reads SGHRS; CDR2 reads YFSETQ. The CDR3 extends over 21 amino acids. The ends lost 2 bases at V and 8 bases at J; junction bases unmatched: 24. CDR3 amino acids: CASSLSPPSGSGTSGSGKQYF. The CDR3 DNA reads as TGCGCCAGCAGCTTATCGCCCCCCTCGGGTTCCGGGACTAGCGGGAGTGGAAAGCAGTACTTC.

V usage is TRBV7-8 and J usage is TRBJ1-1, with a possible D match to TRBD1 (5 bases). CDR3 length: 15 residues. The ends were cut back, 0 bases at V and 1 base at J, with 9 bases in the middle. CDR1 is SGHVS, CDR2 FQNEAQ, per germline. CDR3 amino acids: CASSLAGVGNTEAFF. For the CDR3, the DNA is TGTGCCAGCAGCTTAGCAGGGGTTGGGAACACTGAAGCTTTCTTT. Combining the CDR3 with reference TRBV7-8 and TRBJ1-1 gives the whole variable domain GAGVSQSPRYKVAKRGQDVALRCDPISGHVSLFWYQQALGQGPEFLTYFQNEAQLDKSGLPSDRFFAERPEGSVSTLKIQRTQQEDSAVYLCASSLAGVGNTEAFFGQGTRLTVV.

The rearrangement links TRBV5-1 to TRBJ1-2; TRBD1 agrees at 10 bases. Germline values: CDR1 SGHRS, CDR2 YFSETQ. V lost 1 base and J lost 6; bases outside the gene matches: 3. This CDR3 comprises 14 residues. The CDR3 DNA sequence: TGCGCCAGCAGCTTGTCGGGACAGGGGAATGGCTACACCTTC. Protein: CASSLSGQGNGYTF.

The CDR3 region has the DNA TGTGCCAGCTCACCAGGATCGGACAGGGGTGAAAAACTGTTTTTT. Its protein is CASSPGSDRGEKLFF. The gene calls are TRBV18 and TRBJ1-4; TRBD1 matches at 9 bases. V lost 2 bases and J lost 7; bases outside the gene matches: 5. CDR1 is KGHSH and CDR2 is LQKENI in the germline V gene. The CDR3 contains 15 residues.

The CDR3 sequence: CATRQGRLAGGPRAGELFF. In DNA, the CDR3 is TGTGCCACCAGACAGGGCCGCTTAGCGGGAGGGCCGCGGGCCGGGGAGCTGTTTTTT. The J gene is TRBJ2-2, the V gene TRBV10-3, with 11 bases fitting TRBD2. Germline V gives CDR1 ENHRY, CDR2 SYGVKD. The CDR3 runs 19 residues. The junction had 22 bases not matched to a gene; V was cut back by 10 bases and J by 6 bases.

The CDR3 nucleotides read TGTGCCTGGAGGCGTCGACTAGCGGGGGGGAACAATGAGCAGTTCTTC. This codes for CAWRRRLAGGNNEQFF. This chain uses TRBV30 with TRBJ2-1; 14 nucleotides agree with TRBD2. This CDR3 region has 16 residues. Germline V lookup: CDR1 GTSNPN, CDR2 SVGIG (reference sequence). V lost 3 bases, J lost 5 bases, and 6 bases stayed unmatched.

The V gene is TRBV3-1 (or the pseudogene TRBV3-2), the J gene TRBJ1-4; D uncertain. The CDR3 runs to 14 residues. The germline gives CDR1 LGHDT, CDR2 YNNKEL (reference sequence). Trimming pared 4 bases from V and 6 bases from J, leaving 12 bases between. The CDR3 spells CASSPTVADEKLFF. CDR3 bases: TGTGCCAGCAGCCCCACAGTCGCCGATGAAAAACTGTTTTTT.

V gene TRBV10-3 combines with J gene TRBJ2-1, with 7 bases lining up with TRBD2. This CDR3 has 14 amino acids. Germline V lookup: CDR1 ENHRY, CDR2 SYGVKD. J gave up 3 bases and V 9 bases, and 8 bases lay outside the gene matches. CDR3 bases: TGTGCCATTATGAGCGGGGCCATCTACAATGAGCAGTTCTTC. Amino acid sequence: CAIMSGAIYNEQFF.

The chain links TRBV5-1 to TRBJ2-1; TRBD2 is a possible D gene (5 bases). Germline CDR1 SGHRS, CDR2 YFSETQ. V lost 0 bases and J 2 bases, leaving 9 bases between the germline ends. The CDR3 sequence is 15 residues long. The CDR3 sequence is CASSLGRETYNEQFF. The CDR3 coding sequence is TGCGCCAGCAGCTTGGGCCGGGAAACCTACAATGAGCAGTTCTTC. The complete variable domain, with remaining parts taken from reference TRBV5-1 and TRBJ2-1, reads KAGVTQTPRYLIKTRGQQVTLSCSPISGHRSVSWYQQTPGQGLQFLFEYFSETQRNKGNFPGRFSGRQFSNSRSEMNVSTLELGDSALYLCASSLGRETYNEQFFGPGTRLTVL.

The chain joins TRBV24-1 to TRBJ1-2; 8 bases are shared with TRBD1. With 7 bases clipped from V and 2 bases from J, the junction kept 5 bases outside the gene matches. CDR1 KGHDR and CDR2 SFDVKD come from the germline V gene. This CDR3 has 14 residues. CDR3 DNA: TGTGCCACCAGCTCCAGGGGGCTCAACTATGGCTACACCTTC. Translation gives CATSSRGLNYGYTF.

This clone was seen just once. The chain couples TRBV4-2 to TRBJ2-6; 9 bases are a match to TRBD1. Germline CDR1 LGHNA, CDR2 YNFKEQ. V shed 0 bases and J 2 bases; nucleotides not matched to a gene: 11. The length of the CDR3 is 20 residues. CDR3 region: CASSQDGQGYSFTGANVLTF. CDR3 nucleotide sequence: TGTGCCAGCAGCCAAGACGGACAGGGGTATTCTTTTACTGGGGCCAACGTCCTGACTTTC.

This rearrangement joins TRBV7-9 to TRBJ1-5; 7 nucleotides agree with TRBD1. Germline V gene sequence: CDR1 SEHNR, CDR2 FQNEAQ (reference sequence). V shed 6 bases and J 7 bases; nucleotides not matched to a gene: 6. The CDR3 totals 13 residues. The CDR3 here is CASSFDREQPQHF. The CDR3 region has the DNA TGTGCCAGCAGTTTTGACAGGGAGCAGCCCCAGCATTTT.

This sequence joins TRBV5-1 and TRBJ2-2, with a tentative D call TRBD1 (6 bases). The CDR3 is 16 amino acids. V was cut by 0 bases and J by 1 base, with 10 bases left in between. Germline V CDR1 and CDR2: SGHRS, YFSETQ. The CDR3 sequence: CASSLDATGNTGELFF. CDR3 in DNA: TGCGCCAGCAGCTTGGATGCGACAGGGAACACCGGGGAGCTGTTTTTT.

The genes are TRBV7-9 and TRBJ1-6, with a weak D call TRBD1 (5 bases). The V end was cut by 4 bases, the J end by 7 bases, with 11 bases between. The CDR3 is 14 residues long. Germline V CDR1 and CDR2: SEHNR, FQNEAQ (reference sequence). Here the CDR3 reads CASSSQGFNSPLHF. CDR3 coding DNA: TGTGCCAGCAGCTCCCAGGGCTTCAATTCACCCCTCCACTTT.

In this sample, this clone turned up a few times. The rearrangement joins TRBV12-3 or TRBV12-4 to TRBJ2-1; D remains ambiguous. The CDR3 runs to 12 residues. V shed 6 bases and J shed 10 bases, with 13 bases lying between them. DNA of the CDR3: TGTGCCAGCAGCCACCCCGTGGGCGAGCAGTTCTTC. Residues: CASSHPVGEQFF.

CDR3 sequence (DNA): TGTGCCAGCAGCTTGGCCGGGACAGTTAATCAGCCCCAGCATTTT. Its protein product is CASSLAGTVNQPQHF. The gene calls are TRBV5-6 and TRBJ1-5; 7 bases are a match to TRBD1. Germline CDR1 SGHDT, CDR2 YYEEEE. The CDR3 sequence is 15 residues long. J lost 4 bases, V lost 0 bases, and 4 bases had no gene match. The full variable domain, with the rest looked up from reference TRBV5-6 and TRBJ1-5, is DAGVTQSPTHLIKTRGQQVTLRCSPKSGHDTVSWYQQALGQGPQFIFQYYEEEERQRGNFPDRFSGHQFPNYSSELNVNALLLGDSALYLCASSLAGTVNQPQHFGDGTRLSIL.

The chain recombines TRBV19 with TRBJ2-7, with D perhaps matching TRBD1 (8 bases). CDR3 length: 14 residues. V was trimmed by 5 bases and J by 5 bases, leaving 16 bases between them. CDR1 is LNHDA and CDR2 is SQIVND in the germline V gene (reference sequence). CDR3: CASSPWTGRDEQYF. The CDR3 region has the DNA TGTGCCAGTAGTCCCTGGACAGGGAGGGACGAGCAGTACTTC.